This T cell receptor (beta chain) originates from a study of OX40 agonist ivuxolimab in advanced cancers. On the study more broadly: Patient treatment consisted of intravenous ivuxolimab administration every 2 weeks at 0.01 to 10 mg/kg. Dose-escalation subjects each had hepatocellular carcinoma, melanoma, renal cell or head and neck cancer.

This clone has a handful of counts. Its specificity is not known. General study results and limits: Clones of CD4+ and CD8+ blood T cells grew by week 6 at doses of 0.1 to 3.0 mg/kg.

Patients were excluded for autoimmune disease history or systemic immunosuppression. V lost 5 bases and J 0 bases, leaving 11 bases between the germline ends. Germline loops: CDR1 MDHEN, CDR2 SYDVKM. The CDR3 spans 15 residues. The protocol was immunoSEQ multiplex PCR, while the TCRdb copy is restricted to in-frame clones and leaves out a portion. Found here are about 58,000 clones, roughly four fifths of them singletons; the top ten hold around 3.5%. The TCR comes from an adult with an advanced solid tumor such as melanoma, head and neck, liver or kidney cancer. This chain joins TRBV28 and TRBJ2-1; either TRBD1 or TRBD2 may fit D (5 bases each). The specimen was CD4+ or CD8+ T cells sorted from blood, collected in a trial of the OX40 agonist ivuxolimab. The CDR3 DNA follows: TGTGCCAGCAGTCCGGGACGGAGCTCCTACAATGAGCAGTTCTTC. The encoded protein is CASSPGRSSYNEQFF.